Presented here are 23 T cell receptor beta chains from one specimen sequenced in a study of cytomegalovirus exposure and HLA in healthy donors. The study ran its PCR with 60 Vbeta and 13 Jbeta primers. TCRdb's table, derived via immunoSEQ multiplex PCR, lists solely in-frame clones and lacks some. The repertoire table contains tens of thousands of clones. Sequenced material: PBMCs. The receptor set was obtained from a man in his fifties or sixties in good health and CMV-seronegative.

The V call is TRBV5-1, the J call TRBJ2-7; 7 bases map to TRBD2. The CDR3 covers 14 residues. Losses at the gene ends were 2 bases for V and 2 bases for J; bases not matched to a gene: 4. CDR1 SGHRS and CDR2 YFSETQ come from the germline V gene. CDR3 nucleotide sequence: TGCGCCAGCAGCTTATCCGGGACTACCTACGAGCAGTACTTC. Translating gives CASSLSGTTYEQYF. The variable domain in full, completed from reference TRBV5-1 and TRBJ2-7, reads KAGVTQTPRYLIKTRGQQVTLSCSPISGHRSVSWYQQTPGQGLQFLFEYFSETQRNKGNFPGRFSGRQFSNSRSEMNVSTLELGDSALYLCASSLSGTTYEQYFGPGTRLTVT.

This chain links TRBV27 with TRBJ2-7, with D unresolved. Trimming removed 5 bases at V and 2 bases at J, with 25 bases between. Looked up from germline, CDR1 is MNHEY and CDR2 is SMNVEV (reference sequence). The CDR3 sequence is 18 residues long. The CDR3: CASSLIPRPPWSTYEQYF. As DNA, the CDR3 is TGTGCCAGCAGTCTCATCCCCCGTCCCCCGTGGAGTACCTACGAGCAGTACTTC.

The chain uses TRBV7-3 and TRBJ2-3; 14 nucleotides align to TRBD2. V lost 5 bases to trimming and J lost 11 bases; unmatched junction nucleotides: 12. CDR1 SGHTA and CDR2 FQGTGA come from the germline V gene. The length of the CDR3 is 16 residues. DNA of the CDR3: TGTGCCAGCAGCCCGCGGACTAGCGGGGGGATTTTAGGGCAGTATTTT. This gives the protein CASSPRTSGGILGQYF.

This chain links TRBV29-1 with TRBJ1-2; tentatively, D is TRBD1 (6 bases). The CDR3 consists of 13 residues. Trimming removed 6 bases from V and 1 base from J, with 12 bases in between. Germline CDR1 SQVTM, CDR2 ANQGSEA. The CDR3 DNA follows: TGCAGCGTACAGGGCCAATTTAACTATGGCTACACCTTC. It encodes CSVQGQFNYGYTF.

This chain joins TRBV6-5 and TRBJ2-7; 7 bases match TRBD2. The trim removed 5 bases at V and 1 base at J, leaving 5 bases unmatched. Germline V gene sequence: CDR1 MNHEY, CDR2 SVGAGI. The CDR3 spans 14 residues. The CDR3 region is CASSQRGGSYEQYF. CDR3 nucleotides: TGTGCCAGCAGTCAACGCGGGGGATCCTACGAGCAGTACTTC.

The chain employs TRBV28 and TRBJ1-6; 7 bases fit TRBD1. Germline V gives CDR1 MDHEN, CDR2 SYDVKM. V gave up 3 bases and J gave up 6 bases; unmatched junction bases: 5. The CDR3 runs 15 residues. In DNA form, the CDR3 reads TGTGCCAGCAGTTTGATAGGGACAGCTAATTCACCCCTCCACTTT. Encoded protein: CASSLIGTANSPLHF.

The chain is built from TRBV5-1 and TRBJ2-2; the D is unclear. The length of the CDR3 is 14 residues. The germline gives CDR1 SGHRS, CDR2 YFSETQ. Trimming left V 4 bases short and J 0 bases short, with 7 bases between. CDR3 nucleotides: TGCGCCAGCAGCGTGACACCGAACACCGGGGAGCTGTTTTTT. Amino acids: CASSVTPNTGELFF.

The rearrangement uses TRBV6-4 and TRBJ2-1; D is perhaps TRBD2 (6 bases). The CDR3 runs to 17 residues. Germline CDR1 and CDR2: MRHNA and SNTAGT. Trimming removed 0 bases from V and 3 bases from J, with 15 bases in between. CDR3 amino acids: CASSDSKRAGSYNEQFF. The CDR3 DNA sequence: TGTGCCAGCAGTGACTCGAAGCGGGCAGGGAGCTACAATGAGCAGTTCTTC.

CDR3: CASSITGQRETQYF. CDR3 sequence (DNA): TGTGCCAGTAGTATTACCGGACAGAGGGAGACCCAGTACTTC. This chain uses TRBV19 with TRBJ2-5; a possible D gene is TRBD1 (6 bases). Trimming stripped 3 bases from V and 5 bases from J, with 13 bases between. CDR3 length equals 14 residues. CDR1 is LNHDA, CDR2 SQIVND, per germline (reference sequence).

The genes are TRBV18 and TRBJ1-2; 10 positions match TRBD1. The CDR3 is 14 amino acids. The ends lost 6 bases at V and 3 bases at J; junction bases unmatched: 4. Germline V CDR1 and CDR2: KGHSH, LQKENI. CDR3 amino acids: CASSGQGSDYGYTF. As DNA, the CDR3 is TGTGCCAGCTCGGGACAGGGGTCCGACTATGGCTACACCTTC.

The chain carries TRBV28 and TRBJ2-5; D might be TRBD1 (6 bases). This CDR3 is built from 12 residues. Trimming stripped 6 bases from V and 4 bases from J, with 9 bases between. CDR1 and CDR2 (germline): MDHEN, SYDVKM. The CDR3, as DNA: TGTGCCAGCAGGACAGGTGGAGAGACCCAGTACTTC. Its translation: CASRTGGETQYF.

Concerning this clone itself: Mismatch with germline at one junction end may stem from a read error. V gene TRBV5-1 combines with J gene TRBJ2-7, with 7 nucleotides matching TRBD1. Germline values: CDR1 SGHRS, CDR2 YFSETQ. This CDR3 is 14 amino acids long. This CDR3 is CASSRTGLSYERYF. For the CDR3, the DNA is TGCGCCAGCAGCCGGACAGGACTCTCCTACGAGCGGTACTTC.

The rearrangement links TRBV11-2 to TRBJ1-1, with D tentatively TRBD1 (6 bases). V was cut by 3 bases and J by 0 bases, with 8 bases left in between. This CDR3 spans 14 amino acids. Germline V gives CDR1 SGHAT, CDR2 FQNNGV. In nucleotides, the CDR3 is TGTGCCAGCAGCTTTACAGGGTTGAACACTGAAGCTTTCTTT. Translation: CASSFTGLNTEAFF.

The chain recombines TRBV7-3 with TRBJ2-5, with TRBD1 as a possible D gene (6 bases). CDR1 is SGHTA, CDR2 FQGTGA, per germline. The CDR3 runs to 15 residues. Trimming took off 4 bases at V and 1 base at J, with 13 bases between the two ends. CDR3 bases: TGTGCCAGCAGCTCAATACAGGGTTCCCAAGAGACCCAGTACTTC. Protein: CASSSIQGSQETQYF.

V gene TRBV11-2 combines with J gene TRBJ2-3; D perhaps matches TRBD1 (6 bases). This CDR3 has 11 amino acids. The V end lost 5 bases, the J end lost 8 bases, and 8 bases lay between the germline ends. Germline V CDR1 and CDR2: SGHAT, FQNNGV. The DNA for the CDR3 is TGTGCCAGCAGCATCAGGGGTACGCAGTATTTT. Its translation: CASSIRGTQYF.

The CDR3 nucleotides read TGTGCCAGCTCACCACCCACAGCCTACGCCAAAAACATTCAGTACTTC. It translates to CASSPPTAYAKNIQYF. J is TRBJ2-4 and V is TRBV18; D remains unclear. The germline V and J ends were trimmed by 0 bases and 1 base, with 10 bases remaining between them. The length of the CDR3 is 16 residues. Germline lookup yields CDR1 KGHSH and CDR2 LQKENI.

This chain uses TRBV5-4 with TRBJ1-4; 9 bases are shared with TRBD1. Germline CDR1 and CDR2: SGHNT and YYREEE (reference sequence). The V and J ends lost 1 base and 5 bases, in that order; junction bases with no gene match: 3. This CDR3 spans 15 amino acids. This CDR3 is CASSLLGQGNEKLFF. CDR3 nucleotides: TGTGCCAGCAGCTTGCTGGGACAGGGAAATGAAAAACTGTTTTTT.

This chain joins TRBV6-1 and TRBJ2-1, with a weak D call TRBD1 (6 bases). CDR1 and CDR2 (germline): MNHNS, SASEGT. The length of the CDR3 is 16 residues. The V and J ends lost 2 bases and 2 bases respectively, with 13 bases between them. The CDR3 coding sequence is TGTGCCAGCAGTGAACCGGGACACCGGGCCTACAATGAGCAGTTCTTC. Translation: CASSEPGHRAYNEQFF.

The V call is TRBV18, the J call TRBJ2-2, with D possibly matching TRBD1 (5 bases). This CDR3 contains 15 residues. Germline lookup yields CDR1 KGHSH and CDR2 LQKENI. V lost 0 bases and J 5 bases, leaving 10 bases between the germline ends. CDR3 sequence (DNA): TGTGCCAGCTCACCACCTACAGGATTTACCGGGGAGCTGTTTTTT. It yields the protein CASSPPTGFTGELFF.

The chain employs TRBV4-1 and TRBJ1-5; possible D gene TRBD1, 5 bases. Germline assignment: CDR1 MGHRA and CDR2 YSYEKL. The CDR3 covers 13 residues. With 5 bases removed from V and 4 bases from J, the gap between germline ends came to 9 bases. CDR3 nucleotides: TGCGCCAGCAGCACTCAGGGTAATCAGCCCCAGCATTTT. Translated, it gives CASSTQGNQPQHF.

The chain links TRBV7-9 to TRBJ2-3; no clear D. The CDR3 is 9 amino acids. Germline CDR1 SEHNR, CDR2 FQNEAQ (reference sequence). The CDR3 loop is CVTTDTQYF. CDR3 nucleotide sequence: TGTGTCACAACAGATACGCAGTATTTT.

The chain has TRBV2 and TRBJ2-7; TRBD1 matches at 9 bases. Trimming removed 5 bases from V and 6 bases from J; junction bases left unmatched: 8. CDR1 and CDR2 from the germline V gene are SNHLY and FYNNEI. The CDR3 consists of 14 residues. The DNA for the CDR3 is TGTGCCAGCAGTAAAAAGGGACAGGGTCGCGAGCAGTACTTC. Its protein product is CASSKKGQGREQYF.

The rearrangement links TRBV6-5 to TRBJ1-1, with D unresolved. V shed 2 bases and J shed 0 bases, with 4 bases lying between them. The CDR3 has 13 amino acids. The germline CDR1 and CDR2 sequences are MNHEY and SVGAGI. The CDR3 loop is CASSYAVNTEAFF. In DNA, the CDR3 is TGTGCCAGCAGTTACGCAGTGAACACTGAAGCTTTCTTT.